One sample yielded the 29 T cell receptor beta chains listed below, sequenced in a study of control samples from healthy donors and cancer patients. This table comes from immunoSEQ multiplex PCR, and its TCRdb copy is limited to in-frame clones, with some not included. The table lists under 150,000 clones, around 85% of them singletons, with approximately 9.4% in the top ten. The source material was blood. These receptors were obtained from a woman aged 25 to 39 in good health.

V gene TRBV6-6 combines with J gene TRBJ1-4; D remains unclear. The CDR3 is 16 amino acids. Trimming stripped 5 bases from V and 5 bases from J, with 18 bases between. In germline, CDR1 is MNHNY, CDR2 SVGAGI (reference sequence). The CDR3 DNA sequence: TGTGCCAGCAGTAAAGGCCGGACGCAATTAAATGAAAAACTGTTTTTT. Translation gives CASSKGRTQLNEKLFF.

This chain's CDR3 is CASSTQTGGFLEAFF. The DNA of the CDR3 is TGTGCCAGCAGCACCCAGACAGGGGGCTTTCTTGAAGCTTTCTTT. This sequence joins TRBV6-5 and TRBJ1-1; 10 positions match TRBD1. The V gene end was trimmed by 6 bases and the J gene end by 7 bases; junction bases not matched to a gene: 11. Looked up from germline, CDR1 is MNHEY and CDR2 is SVGAGI. The CDR3 runs 15 residues.

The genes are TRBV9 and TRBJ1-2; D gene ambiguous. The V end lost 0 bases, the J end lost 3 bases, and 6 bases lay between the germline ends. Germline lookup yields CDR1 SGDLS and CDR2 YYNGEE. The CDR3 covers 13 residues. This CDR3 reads CASSVDGDYGYTF. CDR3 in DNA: TGTGCCAGCAGCGTAGATGGAGACTATGGCTACACCTTC.

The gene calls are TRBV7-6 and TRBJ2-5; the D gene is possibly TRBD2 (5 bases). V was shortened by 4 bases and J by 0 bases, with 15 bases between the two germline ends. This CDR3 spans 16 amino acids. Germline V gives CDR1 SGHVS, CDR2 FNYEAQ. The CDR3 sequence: CASSWPAVGNQETQYF. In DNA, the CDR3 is TGTGCCAGCAGCTGGCCTGCGGTCGGGAACCAAGAGACCCAGTACTTC.

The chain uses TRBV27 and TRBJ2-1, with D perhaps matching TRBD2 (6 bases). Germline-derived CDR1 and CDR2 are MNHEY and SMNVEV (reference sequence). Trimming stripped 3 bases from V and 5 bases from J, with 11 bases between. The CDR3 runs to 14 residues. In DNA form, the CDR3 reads TGTGCCAGCAGTTTTGGAGGGAGCAACAATGAGCAGTTCTTC. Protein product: CASSFGGSNNEQFF.

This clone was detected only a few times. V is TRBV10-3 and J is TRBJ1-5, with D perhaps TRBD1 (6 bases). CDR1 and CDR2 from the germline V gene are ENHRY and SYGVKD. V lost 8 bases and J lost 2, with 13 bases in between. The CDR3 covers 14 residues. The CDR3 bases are TGTGCCATCGGGGGCAGGGATGGCAATCAGCCCCAGCATTTT. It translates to CAIGGRDGNQPQHF.

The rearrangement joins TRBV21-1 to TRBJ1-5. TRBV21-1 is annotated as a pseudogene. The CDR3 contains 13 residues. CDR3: CASEGRAPPPQHF. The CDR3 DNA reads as TGTGCCAGTGAGGGCAGGGCCCCACCGCCCCAGCATTTT.

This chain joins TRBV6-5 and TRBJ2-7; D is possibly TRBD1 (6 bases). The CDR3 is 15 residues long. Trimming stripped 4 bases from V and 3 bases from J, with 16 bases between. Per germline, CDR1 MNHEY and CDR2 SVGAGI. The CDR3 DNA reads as TGTGCCAGCAGTTCCGGGACACCGAGGCGCTACGAGCAGTACTTC. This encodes CASSSGTPRRYEQYF.

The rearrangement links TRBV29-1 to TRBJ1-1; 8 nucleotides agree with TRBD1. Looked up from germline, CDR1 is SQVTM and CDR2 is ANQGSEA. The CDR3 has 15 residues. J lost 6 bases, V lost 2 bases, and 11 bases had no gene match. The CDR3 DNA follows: TGCAGCGTTGAAAACCCAGGACAGGGAGTCGCTGAAGCTTTCTTT. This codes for CSVENPGQGVAEAFF.

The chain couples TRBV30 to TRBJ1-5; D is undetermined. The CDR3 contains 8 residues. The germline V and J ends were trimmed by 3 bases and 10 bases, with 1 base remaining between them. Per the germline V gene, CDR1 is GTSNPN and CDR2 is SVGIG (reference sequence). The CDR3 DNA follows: TGTGCCTGGAGCCCCCAGCATTTT. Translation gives CAWSPQHF.

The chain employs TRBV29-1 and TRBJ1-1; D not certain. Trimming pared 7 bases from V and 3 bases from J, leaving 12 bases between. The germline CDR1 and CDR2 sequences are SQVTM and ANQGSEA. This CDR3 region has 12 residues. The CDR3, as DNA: TGCAGCGGGAAAGGTACTTACACTGAAGCTTTCTTT. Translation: CSGKGTYTEAFF.

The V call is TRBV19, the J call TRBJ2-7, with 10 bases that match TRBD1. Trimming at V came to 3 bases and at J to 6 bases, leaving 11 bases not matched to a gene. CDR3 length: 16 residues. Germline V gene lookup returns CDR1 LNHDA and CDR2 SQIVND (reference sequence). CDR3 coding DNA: TGTGCCAGTAGTATGCTCGGCGGGACAGGGGTCCGCGAGCAGTACTTC. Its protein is CASSMLGGTGVREQYF. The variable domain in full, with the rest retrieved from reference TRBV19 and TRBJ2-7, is DGGITQSPKYLFRKEGQNVTLSCEQNLNHDAMYWYRQDPGQGLRLIYYSQIVNDFQKGDIAEGYSVSREKKESFPLTVTSAQKNPTAFYLCASSMLGGTGVREQYFGPGTRLTVT.

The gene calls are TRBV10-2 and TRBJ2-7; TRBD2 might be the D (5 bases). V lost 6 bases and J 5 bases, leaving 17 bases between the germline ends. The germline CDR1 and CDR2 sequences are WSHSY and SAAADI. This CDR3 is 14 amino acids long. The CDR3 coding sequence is TGCGCCAGCAGCCCGCGGGCAGGCGACAACGAGCAGTACTTC. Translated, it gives CASSPRAGDNEQYF.

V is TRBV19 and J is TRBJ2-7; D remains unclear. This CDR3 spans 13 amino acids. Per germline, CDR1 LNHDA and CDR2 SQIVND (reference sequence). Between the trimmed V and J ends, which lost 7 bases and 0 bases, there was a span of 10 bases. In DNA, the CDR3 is TGTGCCAGTAAGGACGCGAGCTCCTACGAGCAGTACTTC. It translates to CASKDASSYEQYF.

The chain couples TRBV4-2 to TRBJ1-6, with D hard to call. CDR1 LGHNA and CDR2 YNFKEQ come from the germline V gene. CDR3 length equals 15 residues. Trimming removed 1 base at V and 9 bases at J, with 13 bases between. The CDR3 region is CASSQGEGESSPLHF. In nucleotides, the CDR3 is TGTGCCAGCAGCCAAGGGGAGGGAGAGAGTTCACCCCTCCACTTT.

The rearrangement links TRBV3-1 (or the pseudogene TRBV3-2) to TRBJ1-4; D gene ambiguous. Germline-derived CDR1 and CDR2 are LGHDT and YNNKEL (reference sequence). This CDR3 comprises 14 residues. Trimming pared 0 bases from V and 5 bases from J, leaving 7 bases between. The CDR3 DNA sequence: TGTGCCAGCAGCCAAGAATCAGGAAATGAAAAACTGTTTTTT. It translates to CASSQESGNEKLFF.

CDR3 amino acids: CSASGLAGVGDEQFF. CDR3 nucleotide sequence: TGCAGTGCTAGTGGGCTAGCGGGAGTTGGCGATGAGCAGTTCTTC. The chain combines TRBV20-1 with TRBJ2-1, with 10 bases lining up with TRBD2. V lost 3 bases, J lost 8 bases, and 10 bases stayed unmatched. The germline gives CDR1 DFQATT, CDR2 SNEGSKA (reference sequence). The CDR3 totals 15 residues.

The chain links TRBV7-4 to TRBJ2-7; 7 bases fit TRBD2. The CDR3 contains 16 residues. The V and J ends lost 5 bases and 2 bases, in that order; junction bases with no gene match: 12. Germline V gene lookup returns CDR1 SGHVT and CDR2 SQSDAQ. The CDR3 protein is CASSAPRKRETYEQYF. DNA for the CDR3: TGTGCCAGCAGCGCCCCCCGGAAGCGGGAAACCTACGAGCAGTACTTC.

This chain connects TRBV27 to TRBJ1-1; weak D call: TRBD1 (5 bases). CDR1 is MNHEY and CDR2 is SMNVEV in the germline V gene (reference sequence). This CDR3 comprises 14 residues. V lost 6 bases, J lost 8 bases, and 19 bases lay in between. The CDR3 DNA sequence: TGTGCCAGCAGCCGGGGGGGAGTTGTAGTCGAAGCTTTCTTT. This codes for CASSRGGVVVEAFF.

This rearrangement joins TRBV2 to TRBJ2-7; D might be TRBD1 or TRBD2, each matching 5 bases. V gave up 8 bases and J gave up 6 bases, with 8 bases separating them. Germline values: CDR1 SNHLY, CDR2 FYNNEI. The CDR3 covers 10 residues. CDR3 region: CASSGTEQYF. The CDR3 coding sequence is TGTGCCAGCTCAGGGACCGAGCAGTACTTC.

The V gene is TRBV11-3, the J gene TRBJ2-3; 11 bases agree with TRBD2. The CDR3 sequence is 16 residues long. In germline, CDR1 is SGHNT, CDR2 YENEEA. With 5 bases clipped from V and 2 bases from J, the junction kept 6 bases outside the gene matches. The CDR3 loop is CASSGGLADPTDTQYF. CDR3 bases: TGTGCCAGCAGCGGGGGACTAGCGGATCCCACAGATACGCAGTATTTT. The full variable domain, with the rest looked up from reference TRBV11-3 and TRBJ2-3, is EAGVVQSPRYKIIEKKQPVAFWCNPISGHNTLYWYLQNLGQGPELLIRYENEEAVDDSQLPKDRFSAERLKGVDSTLKIQPAELGDSAVYLCASSGGLADPTDTQYFGPGTRLTVL.

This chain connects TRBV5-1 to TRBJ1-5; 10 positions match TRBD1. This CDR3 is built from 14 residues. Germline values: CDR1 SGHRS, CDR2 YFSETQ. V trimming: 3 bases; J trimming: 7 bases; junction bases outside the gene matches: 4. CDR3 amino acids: CASSWEGQGQPQHF. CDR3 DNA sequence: TGCGCCAGCAGCTGGGAGGGACAGGGGCAGCCCCAGCATTTT.

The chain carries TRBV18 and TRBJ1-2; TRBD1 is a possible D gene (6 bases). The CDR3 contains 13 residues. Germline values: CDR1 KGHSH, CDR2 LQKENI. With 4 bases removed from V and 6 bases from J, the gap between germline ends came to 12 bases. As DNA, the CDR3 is TGTGCCAGCTCACAAAACAGGGAACATGGCTACACCTTC. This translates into CASSQNREHGYTF.

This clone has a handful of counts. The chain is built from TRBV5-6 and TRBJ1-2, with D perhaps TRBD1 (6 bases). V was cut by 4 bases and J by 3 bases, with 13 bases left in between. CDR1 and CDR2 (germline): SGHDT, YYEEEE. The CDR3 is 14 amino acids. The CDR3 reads CASSLLTGYYGYTF. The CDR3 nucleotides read TGTGCCAGCAGCCTCCTTACAGGGTACTATGGCTACACCTTC. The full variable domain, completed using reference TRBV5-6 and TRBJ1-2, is DAGVTQSPTHLIKTRGQQVTLRCSPKSGHDTVSWYQQALGQGPQFIFQYYEEEERQRGNFPDRFSGHQFPNYSSELNVNALLLGDSALYLCASSLLTGYYGYTFGSGTRLTVV.

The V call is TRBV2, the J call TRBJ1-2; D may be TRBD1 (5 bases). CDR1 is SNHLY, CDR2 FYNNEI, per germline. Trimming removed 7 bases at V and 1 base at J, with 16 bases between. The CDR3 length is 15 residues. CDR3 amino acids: CASIWSAGINYGYTF. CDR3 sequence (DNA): TGTGCCAGCATATGGTCGGCAGGGATTAACTATGGCTACACCTTC.

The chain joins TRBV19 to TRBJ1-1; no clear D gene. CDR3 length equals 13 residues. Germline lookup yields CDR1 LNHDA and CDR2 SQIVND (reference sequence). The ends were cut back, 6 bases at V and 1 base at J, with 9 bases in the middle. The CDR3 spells CASSLGPNTEAFF. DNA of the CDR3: TGTGCCAGTAGCCTCGGCCCGAACACTGAAGCTTTCTTT.

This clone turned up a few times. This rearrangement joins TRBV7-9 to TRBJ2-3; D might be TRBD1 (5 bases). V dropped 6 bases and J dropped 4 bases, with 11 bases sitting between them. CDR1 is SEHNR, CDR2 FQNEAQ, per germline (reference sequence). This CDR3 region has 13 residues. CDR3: CASSSPGPDTQYF. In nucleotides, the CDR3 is TGTGCCAGCAGTTCTCCAGGGCCAGATACGCAGTATTTT.

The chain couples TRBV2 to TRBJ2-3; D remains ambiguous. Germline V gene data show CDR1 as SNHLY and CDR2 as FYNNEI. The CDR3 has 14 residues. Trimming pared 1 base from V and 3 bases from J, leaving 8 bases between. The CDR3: CASSEGTQTDTQYF. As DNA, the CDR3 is TGTGCCAGCAGTGAAGGGACGCAGACAGATACGCAGTATTTT.

The CDR3 DNA reads TGCAGCGTGGACAGCACAGATACGCAGTATTTT. Translating gives CSVDSTDTQYF. The chain recombines TRBV29-1 with TRBJ2-3; D not resolved. V was trimmed by 6 bases and J by 0 bases, leaving 4 bases between them. CDR1 and CDR2 from the germline V gene are SQVTM and ANQGSEA. The CDR3 is 11 residues long.